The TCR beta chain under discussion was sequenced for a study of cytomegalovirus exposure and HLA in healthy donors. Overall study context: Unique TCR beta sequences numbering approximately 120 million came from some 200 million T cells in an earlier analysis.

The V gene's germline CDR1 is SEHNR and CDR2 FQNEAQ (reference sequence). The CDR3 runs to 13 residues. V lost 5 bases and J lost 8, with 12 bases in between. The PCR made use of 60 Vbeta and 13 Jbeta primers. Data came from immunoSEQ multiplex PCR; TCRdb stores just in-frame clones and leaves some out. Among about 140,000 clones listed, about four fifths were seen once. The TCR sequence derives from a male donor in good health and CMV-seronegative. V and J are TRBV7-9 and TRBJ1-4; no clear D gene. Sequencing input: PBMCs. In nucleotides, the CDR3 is TGTGCCAGCAGCAACCAGAACACGGAAAAACTGTTTTTT. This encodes CASSNQNTEKLFF.